A selection of T cell receptor beta chains follows, all from one sample in a study of shared clonotypes between healthy human individuals. Sequencing was performed with immunoSEQ multiplex PCR; in TCRdb, only in-frame clones are kept and a portion is missing. This table holds 1.6 million or so clones, roughly 95% found once. The source material was naive CD4+ T cells sorted from blood. The receptors were gathered from a man younger than 45 in good health. Each CDR3 is given with its conserved first and last residue. Fields, in order: CDR3 length, V gene, clone size, J gene, D gene, CDR3 DNA, CDR3 protein. The D gene is left open where the match is weak. Expanded clones get a size class; other rows say once, few or many, or leave the size out.

14	TRBV6-1	.	TRBJ1-5	.	TGTGCCAGCAGTGAAGGGGCAGACTATCAGCCCCAGCATTTT	CASSEGADYQPQHF
14	TRBV15	.	TRBJ1-3	.	TGTGCCACCAGCGGCATAGGGTATGGAAACACCATATATTTT	CATSGIGYGNTIYF
19	TRBV5-1	.	TRBJ2-2	TRBD1	TGCGCCAGCAGCTTGTGGGAGACAGGGGGCGCGGCGATCACCGGGGAGCTGTTTTTT	CASSLWETGGAAITGELFF
17	TRBV25-1	once	TRBJ2-5	TRBD2	TGTGCCAGCAGTCCCAAGCCGGGACTAGCGGGAATGGAGACCCAGTACTTC	CASSPKPGLAGMETQYF
14	TRBV28	.	TRBJ1-5	.	TGTGCCAGCAGTCCGTTGGACAGTAATCAGCCCCAGCATTTT	CASSPLDSNQPQHF
12	TRBV2	.	TRBJ2-5	.	TGTGCCAGCAGTGAAGGTCGGGAGACCCAGTACTTC	CASSEGRETQYF
14	TRBV19	.	TRBJ1-2	TRBD1	TGTGCCAGTAGCGGGGACAGAACCTACAATGGCTACACCTTC	CASSGDRTYNGYTF
13	TRBV9	.	TRBJ2-2	.	TGTGCCAGCAGCGTAGGGCCCACCGGGGAGCTGTTTTTT	CASSVGPTGELFF
14	TRBV5-1	.	TRBJ2-1	.	TGCGCCAGCAGCCCCGGGACCCCCGGGACTGAGCAGTTCTTC	CASSPGTPGTEQFF
15	TRBV5-1	.	TRBJ2-1	TRBD2	TGCGCCAGCAGCACCAGACTAGCGAGAGGGAATGAGCAGTTCTTC	CASSTRLARGNEQFF
17	TRBV15	.	TRBJ2-7	TRBD1	TGTGCCACCAGCAGAGTAGTAGGGACAGGGGGCCACTACGAGCAGTACTTC	CATSRVVGTGGHYEQYF
13	TRBV19	.	TRBJ2-7	TRBD1	TGTGCCAGTAGTGCGGACAGGGGCTACGAGCAGTACTTC	CASSADRGYEQYF
13	TRBV5-4	.	TRBJ2-1	.	TGTGCCAGCAGCTTGGACAGTTCCAATGAGCAGTTCTTC	CASSLDSSNEQFF
15	TRBV7-2	.	TRBJ2-4	.	TGTGCCAGCAGCTTAGCAGGACTTAGTCTCCGCCGACAGTACTTC	CASSLAGLSLRRQYF
13	TRBV14	.	TRBJ2-7	.	TGTGCCAGCAGCCAAGGCCTTAGCCACGAGCAGTACTTC	CASSQGLSHEQYF
14	TRBV29-1	.	TRBJ2-3	TRBD2	TGCAGCGTTGACATAGCGGGAGGGCCAGATACGCAGTATTTT	CSVDIAGGPDTQYF
16	TRBV5-1	.	TRBJ1-3	TRBD1	TGCGCCAGCAGCTTACCGCGGACAGGGGGGATCGACACCATATATTTT	CASSLPRTGGIDTIYF
19	TRBV15	.	TRBJ1-4	.	TGTGCCACCAGCAGAGCCCCGGGACAAGGGGTTGCAACTAATGAAAAACTGTTTTTT	CATSRAPGQGVATNEKLFF
17	TRBV7-9	.	TRBJ2-1	.	TGTGCCAGCAGCTCTGGGGCCCTAGCGTCCTCCTACAATGAGCAGTTCTTC	CASSSGALASSYNEQFF
14	TRBV27	.	TRBJ2-7	.	TGTGCCAGCAGTTTCACGGGAGACTCCTACGAGCAGTACTTC	CASSFTGDSYEQYF
13	TRBV10-3	.	TRBJ2-4	TRBD1	TGTGCCATCAGGCCGGGACAGAGAGACATTCAGTACTTC	CAIRPGQRDIQYF
14	TRBV5-6	once	TRBJ2-5	.	TGTGCCAGCAGCCCGACCGGAGTGGGAGAGACCCAGTACTTC	CASSPTGVGETQYF
16	TRBV7-9	once	TRBJ2-5	.	TGTGCCAGCAGCTTTGGCGACAGATCGAGCCAAGAGACCCAGTACTTC	CASSFGDRSSQETQYF
16	TRBV28	.	TRBJ2-7	TRBD1	TGTGCCAGCAGTTCACCGCACTTGGGACAGGGCTACGAGCAGTACTTC	CASSSPHLGQGYEQYF
16	TRBV10-3	once	TRBJ2-1	TRBD2	TGTGCCATCAGTGAGTCGATGGTAGCGGGAGTCAATGAGCAGTTCTTC	CAISESMVAGVNEQFF
13	TRBV10-2	.	TRBJ1-4	.	TGCGCCACCGTACCCCGGACTAATGAAAAACTGTTTTTT	CATVPRTNEKLFF
17	TRBV25-1	once	TRBJ2-3	TRBD2	TGTGCCAGCAGTGAATATAGGACTAGCGGCGGATTAGATACGCAGTATTTT	CASSEYRTSGGLDTQYF
17	TRBV27	.	TRBJ1-3	.	TGTGCCAGCAGTTTATCCCTCTCAGGGGCAATTGGAAACACCATATATTTT	CASSLSLSGAIGNTIYF
14	TRBV6-5	.	TRBJ2-6	TRBD1	TGTGCCAGCAGAGACAGGGCTGGGGCCAACGTCCTGACTTTC	CASRDRAGANVLTF
17	TRBV5-1	.	TRBJ1-4	.	TGCGCCAGCAGCTTGGTTCCAGCTACTTCAACTAATGAAAAACTGTTTTTT	CASSLVPATSTNEKLFF
15	TRBV7-9	.	TRBJ2-5	.	TGTGCCAGCAGCTTGGGCCGGGGCGGGCAAGAGACCCAGTACTTC	CASSLGRGGQETQYF
12	TRBV28	.	TRBJ2-7	.	TGTGCCAGCAGTTTTCGGGTCTACGAGCAGTACTTC	CASSFRVYEQYF
14	TRBV28	.	TRBJ2-7	TRBD1	TGTGCCAGCAGAACCACAGGGGGCTCCTACGAGCAGTACTTC	CASRTTGGSYEQYF
15	TRBV18	.	TRBJ2-7	TRBD2	TGTGCCAGCTCACCCGGGACTAGCGGGAGCTACGAGCAGTACTTC	CASSPGTSGSYEQYF
15	TRBV15	.	TRBJ2-7	.	TGTGCCACCAGCAGAGAGGGGGGCGGCGCCTACGAGCAGTACTTC	CATSREGGGAYEQYF
15	TRBV4-3	.	TRBJ2-2	TRBD2	TGCGCCAGCAGCCAAGAGGGGACTAGTCCCGGGGAGCTGTTTTTT	CASSQEGTSPGELFF
16	TRBV10-3	.	TRBJ2-2	TRBD1	TGTGCCATCAGTGGTCCGCAGACAGGGTACACCGGGGAGCTGTTTTTT	CAISGPQTGYTGELFF
15	TRBV5-1	.	TRBJ2-1	TRBD2	TGCGCCAGCAGCTTCGGTCTAGCGGGAGTGGGTGAGCAGTTCTTC	CASSFGLAGVGEQFF
15	TRBV9	once	TRBJ1-2	TRBD1	TGTGCCAGCAGCCCGAACCGGGACAGGACTTATGGCTACACCTTC	CASSPNRDRTYGYTF
13	TRBV19	once	TRBJ2-1	.	TGTGCCAGTAGTAAGGGGGTATACAATGAGCAGTTCTTC	CASSKGVYNEQFF
15	TRBV7-8	.	TRBJ2-1	TRBD2	TGTGCCAGCAGCTTAGGACTAGCGGAATACAATGAGCAGTTCTTC	CASSLGLAEYNEQFF
16	TRBV5-1	.	TRBJ2-1	.	TGCGCCAGCAGCGGGGGGACTCGGAGCTCCTACAATGAGCAGTTCTTC	CASSGGTRSSYNEQFF
16	TRBV7-2	.	TRBJ2-3	TRBD1	TGTGCCAGCAGCTCCGGGACAGGGTTCAGCACAGATACGCAGTATTTT	CASSSGTGFSTDTQYF
10	TRBV20-1	.	TRBJ1-1	.	TGCAGTGCTAGGGACAGTGAAGCTTTCTTT	CSARDSEAFF
12	TRBV29-1	once	TRBJ1-5	.	TGCAGCGTTACATACGGCAATCAGCCCCAGCATTTT	CSVTYGNQPQHF
14	TRBV2	.	TRBJ1-5	TRBD1	TGTGCCAGCAGTGACAGGACAGGTAATCAGCCCCAGCATTTT	CASSDRTGNQPQHF
13	TRBV29-1	.	TRBJ2-1	.	TGCAGCGTTCCCAGCGAAGCCTACAATGAGCAGTTCTTC	CSVPSEAYNEQFF